This T cell receptor (beta chain) is from a study of CD8 T cells in ankylosing spondylitis. This clonotype appeared many times. The antigen is undetermined. One entry per CDR3 protein, called by TCRdb with MiXCR from the 5' RACE reads. Among 200,000 to 250,000 distinct CDR3 sequences listed, over 9.5% were seen once. Whole-study findings and limits: Disease-linked clones, CD8+, were relatively rare in peripheral blood.

This sequence was found in a male donor with ankylosing spondylitis or in good health (not recorded which). Sequencing input: blood, either unsorted or a sorted T cell fraction (not recorded which).

In DNA, the CDR3 is TGTGCCAGCAGCTTAGCACGGAACGAAAAACTGTTTTTT. This sequence encodes CASSLARNEKLFF. The chain links TRBV7-3 to TRBJ1-4; D not resolved. The CDR3 has 13 residues. Germline V gene sequence: CDR1 SGHTA, CDR2 FQGTGA. V dropped 2 bases and J dropped 8 bases, with 9 bases sitting between them. Using reference TRBV7-3 and TRBJ1-4 for the parts outside the CDR3, the full variable domain is GAGVSQTPSNKVTEKGKYVELRCDPISGHTALYWYRQSLGQGPEFLIYFQGTGAADDSGLPNDRFFAVRPEGSVSTLKIQRTERGDSAVYLCASSLARNEKLFFGSGTQLSVL.